This entry lists 31 T cell receptor beta chains sequenced from one sample in a study of T cells in Graves' hyperthyroidism and ophthalmopathy. The investigators amplified TCR beta CDR3 regions from RNA transcripts. First-round RT-PCR of the TCR CDR3 relied on the HTBI primer set. TCRdb reanalysed the multiplex PCR reads using MiXCR and keeps one entry per CDR3 protein. Of about 160,000 distinct CDR3 sequences in the sample, 8% to 9.5% were seen once. The sequencing sample was made of blood. The receptors shown here come from a woman under 30 with Graves' hyperthyroidism that later progressed to Graves' ophthalmopathy.

A few counts support this clonotype. This rearrangement joins TRBV29-1 to TRBJ2-7, with D tentatively TRBD1 or TRBD2 (6 bases each). Looked up from germline, CDR1 is SQVTM and CDR2 is ANQGSEA. V shed 6 bases and J shed 7 bases, with 22 bases lying between them. CDR3 size: 14 residues. Written as DNA, the CDR3 is TGCAGCGTCCAAGGCCCAAAGACAGGAGGGGAGCAGTACTTC. Translating it yields CSVQGPKTGGEQYF.

This clonotype was counted many times. This chain uses TRBV12-3 or TRBV12-4 with TRBJ1-1; possibly TRBD1 for D (6 bases). This CDR3 region has 15 residues. The V gene lost 2 bases and the J gene lost 0 bases, with 10 bases spanning the gap. DNA for the CDR3: TGTGCCAGCAGTTTACAGGGGTGGATGAACACTGAAGCTTTCTTT. It specifies CASSLQGWMNTEAFF.

At least ten counts were recorded for this clonotype. J is TRBJ2-3 and V is TRBV20-1; 7 positions match TRBD2. V shed 2 bases and J 6 bases; nucleotides not matched to a gene: 5. The V gene's germline CDR1 is DFQATT and CDR2 SNEGSKA (reference sequence). The CDR3 runs 13 residues. The CDR3, as DNA: TGCAGTGCTAGAAGACTAGCCTCCGATACGCAGTATTTT. The encoded protein is CSARRLASDTQYF.

This chain uses TRBV12-3 or TRBV12-4 with TRBJ2-4; TRBD1 matches at 8 bases. Trimming took 2 bases from V and 8 from J; bases not matched to a gene: 5. The CDR3 sequence is 14 residues long. The CDR3, as DNA: TGTGCCAGCAGTTTATCAGGGGGCTTGGACATTCAGTACTTC. It is translated as CASSLSGGLDIQYF.

This clonotype has a count of ten or more. This chain joins TRBV7-3 and TRBJ2-2; D ambiguous. Trimming removed 5 bases at V and 2 bases at J, with 6 bases between. This CDR3 has 13 residues. Germline lookup yields CDR1 SGHTA and CDR2 FQGTGA. CDR3 DNA sequence: TGTGCCAGCAGCCCTCTAAACACCGGGGAGCTGTTTTTT. Amino acids: CASSPLNTGELFF.

This clonotype occurred many times. J is TRBJ1-5 and V is TRBV7-8; tentative D call: TRBD1 (5 bases). Germline lookup yields CDR1 SGHVS and CDR2 FQNEAQ. Trimming stripped 5 bases from V and 1 base from J, with 15 bases between. This CDR3 region has 16 residues. For the CDR3, the DNA is TGTGCCAGCAGCGACTTCGGGACGGAAAGCAATCAGCCCCAGCATTTT. It yields the protein CASSDFGTESNQPQHF.

This clonotype was seen at least ten times. This chain joins TRBV20-1 and TRBJ2-1; a weak D match, TRBD2 (5 bases). This CDR3 is 17 amino acids long. Germline CDR1 DFQATT, CDR2 SNEGSKA (reference sequence). V lost 3 bases and J 0 bases, leaving 18 bases between the germline ends. The CDR3 sequence: CSASPTRSVGSYNEQFF. The CDR3 region has the DNA TGCAGTGCTAGCCCAACTAGATCCGTCGGCTCCTACAATGAGCAGTTCTTC.

The sample holds many counts of this clonotype. The chain couples TRBV12-3 or TRBV12-4 to TRBJ2-7; D uncertain. V shed 5 bases and J shed 1 base, with 15 bases lying between them. The CDR3 extends over 15 amino acids. The CDR3 DNA sequence: TGTGCCAGCAGTCCCTTTCAGGACGGATCCTACGAGCAGTACTTC. Amino acid sequence: CASSPFQDGSYEQYF.

This clonotype has a count of ten or more. CDR3 residues: CASDRGGRDGQYF. The CDR3 DNA is TGTGCCAGCGATCGGGGGGGACGGGACGGGCAGTACTTC. This chain uses TRBV6-1 with TRBJ2-7; 8 nucleotides agree with TRBD2. Germline CDR1 reads MNHNS; CDR2 reads SASEGT. The CDR3 runs 13 residues. V lost 8 bases to trimming and J lost 9 bases; unmatched junction nucleotides: 12.

This clonotype was counted between two and nine times. V usage is TRBV2 and J usage is TRBJ1-3; D gene ambiguous. The CDR3 is 15 residues long. V lost 1 base to trimming and J lost 3 bases, with 10 bases between them. CDR1 is SNHLY and CDR2 is FYNNEI in the germline V gene. This CDR3 reads CASSEGRIYGNTIYF. CDR3 sequence (DNA): TGTGCCAGCAGTGAAGGGAGGATTTATGGAAACACCATATATTTT.

This clonotype was found many times. The J gene is TRBJ2-7, the V gene TRBV12-3 or TRBV12-4; TRBD1 is a possible D gene (6 bases). The CDR3 loop spans 18 amino acids. V gave up 7 bases and J gave up 3 bases, with 28 bases separating them. CDR3 sequence: CASTKAGIQGPGGYEQYF. The CDR3 DNA is TGTGCCAGCACCAAGGCCGGTATACAGGGTCCTGGAGGCTACGAGCAGTACTTC.

This clonotype was detected ten times or more. The chain links TRBV3-1 to TRBJ1-2, with D hard to call. V gave up 1 base and J gave up 5 bases, with 14 bases separating them. Germline lookup yields CDR1 LGHDT and CDR2 YNNKEL (reference sequence). The CDR3 loop spans 15 amino acids. The CDR3 loop reads CASSQAQRQSYGYTF. In nucleotides, the CDR3 is TGTGCCAGCAGCCAAGCACAGAGACAATCTTATGGCTACACCTTC. Drawing the rest from reference TRBV3-1 and TRBJ1-2, the complete variable domain is DTAVSQTPKYLVTQMGNDKSIKCEQNLGHDTMYWYKQDSKKFLKIMFSYNNKELIINETVPNRFSPKSPDKAHLNLHINSLELGDSAVYFCASSQAQRQSYGYTFGSGTRLTVV.

This chain connects TRBV19 to TRBJ2-1, with D hard to call. The CDR3 runs 14 residues. V lost 6 bases and J lost 5, with 14 bases in between. Germline V gene lookup returns CDR1 LNHDA and CDR2 SQIVND (reference sequence). The CDR3, as DNA: TGTGCCAGTAGCTATAAGTGGGTAAACAATGAGCAGTTCTTC. Its protein is CASSYKWVNNEQFF.

The CDR3: CASSPSGTGITEAFF. CDR3 nucleotide sequence: TGTGCCAGCAGCCCATCCGGGACAGGGATTACTGAAGCTTTCTTT. The gene calls are TRBV13 and TRBJ1-1; TRBD1 matches at 9 bases. This CDR3 spans 15 amino acids. Germline V gene data show CDR1 as PRHDT and CDR2 as FYEKMQ (reference sequence). The junction had 9 bases not matched to a gene; V was cut back by 5 bases and J by 5 bases.

The table lists this clonotype with many counts. This may be a read error, as it is one base from a much larger clone. J is TRBJ1-1 and V is TRBV6-1; 8 bases are shared with TRBD1. The J segment lost 1 base and the V segment lost 6 bases, leaving 4 bases of the junction unmatched. Per the germline V gene, CDR1 is MNHNS and CDR2 is SASEGT. The CDR3 length is 14 residues. This CDR3 is CASSHGTGNTEAFF. The DNA of the CDR3 is TGTGCCAGCAGCCATGGGACAGGGAACACTGAAGCTTTCTTT.

Concerning this clonotype: This may arise from a read error, as a much more abundant clone is one base away. The chain has TRBV20-1 and TRBJ1-5; 9 nucleotides match TRBD1. The V and J ends lost 6 bases and 8 bases, in that order; junction bases with no gene match: 8. The CDR3 covers 13 residues. CDR1 is DFQATT, CDR2 SNEGSKA, per germline (reference sequence). For the CDR3, the DNA is TGCAGTGCGACAGGGGGGCGGTTTGAGCCCCAGCATTTT. Translated: CSATGGRFEPQHF.

This clonotype came up a few times. The chain carries TRBV15 and TRBJ2-5; D possibly corresponds to TRBD1 (6 bases). V was trimmed by 8 bases and J by 5 bases, leaving 15 bases between them. The CDR3 has 13 residues. CDR1 is LNHNV, CDR2 YYDKDF, per germline (reference sequence). The CDR3, as DNA: TGTGCCACCTCCCTCAGGGGCGGGGAGACCCAGTACTTC. Translating gives CATSLRGGETQYF.

Details on this clonotype: At one end the junction does not follow the germline gene, possibly because of a read error. The chain joins TRBV7-9 to TRBJ2-7; 8 positions agree with TRBD2. Looked up from germline, CDR1 is SEHNR and CDR2 is FQNEAQ (reference sequence). The CDR3 loop spans 11 amino acids. The CDR3 DNA sequence: TGTGCCAGCAGATTAGCGGGGGAGCAGTACTTC. Encoded protein: CASRLAGEQYF.

This clonotype was detected ten times or more. The chain joins TRBV20-1 to TRBJ2-5; D is unresolved. This CDR3 has 10 residues. CDR1 and CDR2 from the germline V gene are DFQATT and SNEGSKA (reference sequence). Trimming pared 6 bases from V and 4 bases from J, leaving 6 bases between. DNA of the CDR3: TGCAGTGCCCCAATAGAGACCCAGTACTTC. This gives the protein CSAPIETQYF.

This clonotype was picked up many times. The rearrangement uses TRBV20-1 and TRBJ1-2, with 8 bases fitting TRBD1. Looked up from germline, CDR1 is DFQATT and CDR2 is SNEGSKA (reference sequence). The CDR3 has 11 residues. The V and J ends lost 3 bases and 8 bases, in that order; junction bases with no gene match: 2. The CDR3 nucleotides read TGCAGTGCTAGGACAGGGGAAGGCTACACCTTC. Its translation: CSARTGEGYTF.

This clonotype was picked up a small number of times. The gene calls are TRBV4-1 and TRBJ2-2; D uncertain. This CDR3 comprises 13 residues. V dropped 1 base and J dropped 6 bases, with 6 bases sitting between them. Germline V gene lookup returns CDR1 MGHRA and CDR2 YSYEKL. The CDR3 sequence is CASSQVGSGELFF. CDR3 DNA sequence: TGCGCCAGCAGCCAAGTAGGCTCCGGGGAGCTGTTTTTT.

At least ten counts were recorded for this clonotype. The genes are TRBV19 and TRBJ1-2; a possible D gene is TRBD1 (6 bases). The CDR3 runs 17 residues. V was shortened by 3 bases and J by 0 bases, with 17 bases between the two germline ends. Germline V gene lookup returns CDR1 LNHDA and CDR2 SQIVND (reference sequence). Here the CDR3 DNA reads TGTGCCAGTAGTATCCAACGCGGGACAAGCTCTAACTATGGCTACACCTTC. Residues: CASSIQRGTSSNYGYTF.

The chain is built from TRBV7-9 and TRBJ1-4; TRBD1 agrees at 9 bases. Losses at the gene ends were 4 bases for V and 4 bases for J; bases not matched to a gene: 4. The length of the CDR3 is 15 residues. Germline lookup yields CDR1 SEHNR and CDR2 FQNEAQ (reference sequence). In DNA form, the CDR3 reads TGTGCCAGCAGCTCTCAGGGACAGGGTAATGAAAAACTGTTTTTT. Translated: CASSSQGQGNEKLFF. The full variable domain, with the rest looked up from reference TRBV7-9 and TRBJ1-4, is DTGVSQNPRHKITKRGQNVTFRCDPISEHNRLYWYRQTLGQGPEFLTYFQNEAQLEKSRLLSDRFSAERPKGSFSTLEIQRTEQGDSAMYLCASSSQGQGNEKLFFGSGTQLSVL.

This clonotype has at least ten counts. This chain links TRBV15 with TRBJ2-1; D is undetermined. Germline values: CDR1 LNHNV, CDR2 YYDKDF (reference sequence). Trimming stripped 3 bases from V and 3 bases from J, with 9 bases between. CDR3 length: 14 amino acids. The CDR3 protein is CATSSIDNYNEQFF. The DNA for the CDR3 is TGTGCCACCAGCAGCATCGATAACTACAATGAGCAGTTCTTC.

This clonotype appeared a few times. This rearrangement joins TRBV7-6 to TRBJ1-3, with D possibly being TRBD1 (5 bases). Germline V gives CDR1 SGHVS, CDR2 FNYEAQ. The ends were cut back, 1 base at V and 6 bases at J, with 13 bases in the middle. This CDR3 has 15 amino acids. DNA of the CDR3: TGTGCCAGCAGCTTAGGACGACAGAGTGTAAACACCATATATTTT. Translation: CASSLGRQSVNTIYF. Using reference TRBV7-6 and TRBJ1-3 for the parts outside the CDR3, the full variable domain is GAGVSQSPRYKVTKRGQDVALRCDPISGHVSLYWYRQALGQGPEFLTYFNYEAQQDKSGLPNDRFSAERPEGSISTLTIQRTEQRDSAMYRCASSLGRQSVNTIYFGEGSWLTVV.

There are many counts of this clonotype. This sequence joins TRBV28 and TRBJ1-2, with a weak D call TRBD1 (5 bases). This CDR3 has 14 amino acids. V lost 7 bases, J lost 4 bases, and 16 bases lay in between. The germline gives CDR1 MDHEN, CDR2 SYDVKM. CDR3 DNA: TGTGCCAGCACCCGGGGGACTATGGGCTATGGCTACACCTTC. Its translation: CASTRGTMGYGYTF.

The rearrangement uses TRBV11-2 and TRBJ2-5; D remains ambiguous. The CDR3 extends over 15 amino acids. Trimming stripped 2 bases from V and 5 bases from J, with 15 bases between. Germline V CDR1 and CDR2: SGHAT, FQNNGV. The CDR3 protein is CASSLRSAASETQYF. In nucleotides, the CDR3 is TGTGCCAGCAGCTTACGTAGTGCCGCATCCGAGACCCAGTACTTC.

In its sample, this clonotype was seen many times. In DNA form, the CDR3 reads TGTGCCAGCAGCCCCCTCATGGGCACTAATGAAAAACTGTTTTTT. Translation: CASSPLMGTNEKLFF. This chain links TRBV7-9 with TRBJ1-4; no firm D call. V lost 5 bases to trimming and J lost 2 bases, with 12 bases between them. The CDR3 totals 15 residues. CDR1 and CDR2 from the germline V gene are SEHNR and FQNEAQ (reference sequence).

This clonotype was picked up many times. V and J are TRBV28 and TRBJ2-5; 9 bases line up with TRBD1. J gave up 6 bases and V 4 bases, and 9 bases lay outside the gene matches. The germline V gene encodes CDR1 MDHEN and CDR2 SYDVKM. There are 15 residues in the CDR3. CDR3 bases: TGTGCCAGCAGTTCCGCTGGACAGGGGAGGAAGACCCAGTACTTC. Translating gives CASSSAGQGRKTQYF. Complete variable domain (other parts from reference TRBV28 and TRBJ2-5): DVKVTQSSRYLVKRTGEKVFLECVQDMDHENMFWYRQDPGLGLRLIYFSYDVKMKEKGDIPEGYSVSREKKERFSLILESASTNQTSMYLCASSSAGQGRKTQYFGPGTRLLVL.

There are many counts of this clonotype. The rearrangement links TRBV12-3 or TRBV12-4 to TRBJ1-5, with TRBD1 as a possible D gene (5 bases). V lost 1 base to trimming and J lost 5 bases, with 9 bases between them. This CDR3 region has 14 residues. The CDR3 reads CASSLVGVDQPQHF. DNA for the CDR3: TGTGCCAGCAGTTTAGTGGGGGTCGATCAGCCCCAGCATTTT.

This clonotype was recorded a few times. The gene calls are TRBV18 and TRBJ2-2, with D tentatively TRBD1 (6 bases). With 1 base removed from V and 5 bases from J, the gap between germline ends came to 11 bases. CDR3 length equals 15 residues. The germline gives CDR1 KGHSH, CDR2 LQKENI. CDR3 sequence reads: CASSPLYRETGELFF. The CDR3, as DNA: TGTGCCAGCTCACCACTCTACAGGGAGACCGGGGAGCTGTTTTTT.